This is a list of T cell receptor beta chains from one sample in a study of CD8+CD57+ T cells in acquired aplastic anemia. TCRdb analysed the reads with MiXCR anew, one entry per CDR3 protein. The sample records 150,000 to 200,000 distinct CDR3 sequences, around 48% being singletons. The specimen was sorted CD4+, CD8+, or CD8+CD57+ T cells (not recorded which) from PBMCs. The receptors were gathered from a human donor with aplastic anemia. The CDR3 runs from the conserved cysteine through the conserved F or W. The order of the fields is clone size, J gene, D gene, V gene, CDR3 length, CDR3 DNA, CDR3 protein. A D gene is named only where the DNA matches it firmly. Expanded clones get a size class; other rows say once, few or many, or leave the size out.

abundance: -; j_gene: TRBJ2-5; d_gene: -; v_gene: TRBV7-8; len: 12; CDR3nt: TGTGCCAGCAGCTTAAAGGTGGAGACCCAGTACTTC; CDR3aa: CASSLKVETQYF
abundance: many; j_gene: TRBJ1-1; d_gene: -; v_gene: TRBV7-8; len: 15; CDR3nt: TGTGCCAGCAGCTTAACGGGTGACATGAACACTGAAGCTTTCTTT; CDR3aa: CASSLTGDMNTEAFF
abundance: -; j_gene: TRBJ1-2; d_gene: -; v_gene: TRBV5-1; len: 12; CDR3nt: TGCGCCAGCAGCGAGGTCGGCTATGGCTACACCTTC; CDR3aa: CASSEVGYGYTF
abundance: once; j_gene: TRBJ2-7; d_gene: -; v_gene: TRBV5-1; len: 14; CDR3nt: TGCGCCAGCAGTGCTAGACAGGCCGTCTACGAGCAGTACTTC; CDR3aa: CASSARQAVYEQYF
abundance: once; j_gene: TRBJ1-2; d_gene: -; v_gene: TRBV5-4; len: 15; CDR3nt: TGTGCCAGCAGCCCCTGGCGGAGGGGAAACTATGGCTACACCTTC; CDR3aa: CASSPWRRGNYGYTF
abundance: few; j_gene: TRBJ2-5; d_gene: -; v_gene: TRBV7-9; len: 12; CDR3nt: TGTGCCAGCAGCTTAGGGGATCAGACCCAGTACTTC; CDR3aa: CASSLGDQTQYF
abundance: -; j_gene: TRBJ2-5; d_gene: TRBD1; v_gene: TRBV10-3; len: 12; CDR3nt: TGTGCCATCAGCGACAGGGTGGAGACCCAGTACTTC; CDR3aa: CAISDRVETQYF
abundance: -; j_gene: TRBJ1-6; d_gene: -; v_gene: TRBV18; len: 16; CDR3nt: TGTGCCAGCTCACCGAGGGGGGTTCAGGGTAATTCACCCCTCCACTTT; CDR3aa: CASSPRGVQGNSPLHF
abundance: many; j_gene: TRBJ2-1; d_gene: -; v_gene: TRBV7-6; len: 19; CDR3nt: TGTGCCAGCAGCCCTTTTAGACAGGCGGGTTCGAGCTCCTACAATGAGCAGTTCTTC; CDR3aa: CASSPFRQAGSSSYNEQFF
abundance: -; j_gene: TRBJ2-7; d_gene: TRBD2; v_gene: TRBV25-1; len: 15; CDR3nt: TGTGCCAGCAGTCATTCGCTAGCGGGGGGCTACGAGCAGTACTTC; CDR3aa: CASSHSLAGGYEQYF
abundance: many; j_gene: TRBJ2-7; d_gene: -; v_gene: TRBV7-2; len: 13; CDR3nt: TGTGCCAGCAGCTCAACAGGGAACTACGAGCAGTACTTC; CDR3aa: CASSSTGNYEQYF
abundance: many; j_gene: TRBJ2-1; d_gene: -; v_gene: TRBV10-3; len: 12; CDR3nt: TGTGCCGCGACCGATGGAGCGGTTGAGCAGTTCTTC; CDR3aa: CAATDGAVEQFF
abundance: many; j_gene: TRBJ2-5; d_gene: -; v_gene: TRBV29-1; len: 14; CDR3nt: TGCAGCGTCCCAAAGTGGGGGAGCCAAGAGACCCAGTACTTC; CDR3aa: CSVPKWGSQETQYF
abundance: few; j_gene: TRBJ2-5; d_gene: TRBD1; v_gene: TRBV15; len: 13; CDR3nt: TGTGCCACCAGGGGGACAGCCCAAGAGACCCAGTACTTC; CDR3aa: CATRGTAQETQYF
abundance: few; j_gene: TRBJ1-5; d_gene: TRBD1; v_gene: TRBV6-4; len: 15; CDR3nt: TGTGCCAGCAGTGAAGAGGGACAGCCAAATCAGCCCCAGCATTTT; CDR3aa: CASSEEGQPNQPQHF
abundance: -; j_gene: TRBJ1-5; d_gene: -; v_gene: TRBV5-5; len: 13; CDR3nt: TGTGCCAGCAGCTTGGGGGCGGATCAGCCCCAGCATTTT; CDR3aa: CASSLGADQPQHF
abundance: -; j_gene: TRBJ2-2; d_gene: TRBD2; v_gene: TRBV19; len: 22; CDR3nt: TGTGCCAGTAGTATCCGACCCCCCACCGGGACTAGCGGGGGTTTGAACACCGGGGAGCTGTTTTTT; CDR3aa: CASSIRPPTGTSGGLNTGELFF
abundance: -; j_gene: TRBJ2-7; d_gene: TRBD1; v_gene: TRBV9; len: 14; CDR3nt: TGTGCCAGCAGCGCACCAACCAGGGGGCACGAGCAGTACTTC; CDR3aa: CASSAPTRGHEQYF
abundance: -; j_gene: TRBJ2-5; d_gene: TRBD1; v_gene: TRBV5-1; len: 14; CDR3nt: TGCGCCAGCAGCTTAAGACAGGGCTGGGAGACCCAGTACTTC; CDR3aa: CASSLRQGWETQYF
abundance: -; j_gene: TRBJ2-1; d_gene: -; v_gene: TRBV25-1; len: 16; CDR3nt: TGTGCCAGCAGTGACCCTAGTGGGGGGGCAGAGAATGAGCAGTTCTTC; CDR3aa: CASSDPSGGAENEQFF
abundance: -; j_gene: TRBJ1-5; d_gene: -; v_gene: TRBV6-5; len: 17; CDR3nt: TGTGCCAGCAGTTACTCTACCGGGGCGACTAGCAATCGGCCCCAGCATTTT; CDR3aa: CASSYSTGATSNRPQHF
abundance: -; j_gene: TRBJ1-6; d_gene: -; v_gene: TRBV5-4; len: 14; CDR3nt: TGTGCCAGCAGGGATCTGGGGTATAATTCACCCCTCCACTTT; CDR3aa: CASRDLGYNSPLHF
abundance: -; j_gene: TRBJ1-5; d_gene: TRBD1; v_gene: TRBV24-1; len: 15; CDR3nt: TGTGCCACCAGTGATTCGGGACAGGGGCGGCAGCCCCAGCATTTT; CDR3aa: CATSDSGQGRQPQHF